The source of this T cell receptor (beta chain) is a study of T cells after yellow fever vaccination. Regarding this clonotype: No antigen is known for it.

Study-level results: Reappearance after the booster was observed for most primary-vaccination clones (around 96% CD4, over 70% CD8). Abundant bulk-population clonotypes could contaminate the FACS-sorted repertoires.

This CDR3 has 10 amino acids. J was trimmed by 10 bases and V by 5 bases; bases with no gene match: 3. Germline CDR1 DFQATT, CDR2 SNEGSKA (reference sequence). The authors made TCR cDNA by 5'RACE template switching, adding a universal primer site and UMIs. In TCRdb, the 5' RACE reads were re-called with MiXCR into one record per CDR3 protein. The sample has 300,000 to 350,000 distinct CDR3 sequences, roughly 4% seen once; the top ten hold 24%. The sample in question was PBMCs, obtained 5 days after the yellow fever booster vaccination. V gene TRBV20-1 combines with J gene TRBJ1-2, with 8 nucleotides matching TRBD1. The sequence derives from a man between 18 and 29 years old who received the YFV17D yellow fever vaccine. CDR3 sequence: CSAGRGLYTF. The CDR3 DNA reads TGCAGTGCTGGCAGGGGGCTCTACACCTTC.